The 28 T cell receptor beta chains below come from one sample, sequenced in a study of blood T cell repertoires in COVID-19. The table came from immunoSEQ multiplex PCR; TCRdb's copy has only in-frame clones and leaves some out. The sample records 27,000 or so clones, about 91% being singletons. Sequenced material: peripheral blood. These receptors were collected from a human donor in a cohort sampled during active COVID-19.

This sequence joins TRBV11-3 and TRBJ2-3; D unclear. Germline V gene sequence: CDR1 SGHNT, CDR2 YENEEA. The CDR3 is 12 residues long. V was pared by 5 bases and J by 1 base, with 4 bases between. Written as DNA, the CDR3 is TGTGCCAGCAGCCCCGGCACAGATACGCAGTATTTT. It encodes CASSPGTDTQYF. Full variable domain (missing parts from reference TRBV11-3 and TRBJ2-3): EAGVVQSPRYKIIEKKQPVAFWCNPISGHNTLYWYLQNLGQGPELLIRYENEEAVDDSQLPKDRFSAERLKGVDSTLKIQPAELGDSAVYLCASSPGTDTQYFGPGTRLTVL.

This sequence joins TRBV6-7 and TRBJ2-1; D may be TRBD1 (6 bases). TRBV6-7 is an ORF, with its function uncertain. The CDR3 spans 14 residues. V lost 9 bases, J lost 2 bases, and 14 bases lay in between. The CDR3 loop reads CARRDRDTYNEQFF. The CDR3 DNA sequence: TGTGCCAGGAGGGACCGGGACACCTACAATGAGCAGTTCTTC.

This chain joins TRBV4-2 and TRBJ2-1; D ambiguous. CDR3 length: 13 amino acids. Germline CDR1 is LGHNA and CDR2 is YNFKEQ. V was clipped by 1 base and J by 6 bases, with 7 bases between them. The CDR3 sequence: CASSQVVVNEQFF. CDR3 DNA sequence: TGTGCCAGCAGCCAAGTGGTAGTCAATGAGCAGTTCTTC.

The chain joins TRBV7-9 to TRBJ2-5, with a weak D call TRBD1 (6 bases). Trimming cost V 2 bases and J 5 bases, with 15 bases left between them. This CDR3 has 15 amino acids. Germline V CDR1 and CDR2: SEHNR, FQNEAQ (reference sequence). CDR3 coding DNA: TGTGCCAGCAGCTTATACCAGGGGTTAGGGGAGACCCAGTACTTC. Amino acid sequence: CASSLYQGLGETQYF.

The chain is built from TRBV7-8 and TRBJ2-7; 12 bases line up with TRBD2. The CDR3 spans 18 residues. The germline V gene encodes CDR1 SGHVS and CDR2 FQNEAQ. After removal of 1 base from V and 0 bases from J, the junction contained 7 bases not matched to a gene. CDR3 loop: CASSLELAGGTSSYEQYF. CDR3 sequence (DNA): TGTGCCAGCAGCTTAGAGCTAGCGGGGGGGACGAGCTCCTACGAGCAGTACTTC.

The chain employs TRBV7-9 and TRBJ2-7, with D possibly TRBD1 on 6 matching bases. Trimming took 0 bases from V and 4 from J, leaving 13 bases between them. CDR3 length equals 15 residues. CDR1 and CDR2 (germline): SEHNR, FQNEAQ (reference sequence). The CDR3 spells CASSLAGLQGYEQYF. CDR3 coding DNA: TGTGCCAGCAGCTTAGCGGGGTTACAGGGTTACGAGCAGTACTTC.

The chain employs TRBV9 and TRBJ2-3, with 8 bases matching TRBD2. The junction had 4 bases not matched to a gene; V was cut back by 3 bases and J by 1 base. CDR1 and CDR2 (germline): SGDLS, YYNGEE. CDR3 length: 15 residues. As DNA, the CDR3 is TGTGCCAGCAGCGCGCGGGGACTAGGCACAGATACGCAGTATTTT. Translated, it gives CASSARGLGTDTQYF.

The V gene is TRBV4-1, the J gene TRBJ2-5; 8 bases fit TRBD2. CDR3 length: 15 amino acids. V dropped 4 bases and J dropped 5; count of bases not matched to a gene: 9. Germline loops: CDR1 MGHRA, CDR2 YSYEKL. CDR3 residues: CASSLNPGGLETQYF. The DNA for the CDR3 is TGCGCCAGCAGCCTGAATCCGGGGGGGCTCGAGACCCAGTACTTC.

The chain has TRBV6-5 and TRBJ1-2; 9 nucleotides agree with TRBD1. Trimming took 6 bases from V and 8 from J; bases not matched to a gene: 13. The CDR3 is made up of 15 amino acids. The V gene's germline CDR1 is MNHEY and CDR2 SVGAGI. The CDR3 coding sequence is TGTGCCAGCAGCCAACCGGGACAGGGCTTAATGGGCTACACCTTC. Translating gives CASSQPGQGLMGYTF.

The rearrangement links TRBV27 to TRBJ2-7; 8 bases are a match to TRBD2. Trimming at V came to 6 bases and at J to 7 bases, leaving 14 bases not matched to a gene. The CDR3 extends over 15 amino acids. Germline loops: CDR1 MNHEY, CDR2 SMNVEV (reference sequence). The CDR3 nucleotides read TGTGCCAGCAGCCCCTTAGTTAGCGGGGCCGGTGAGCAGTACTTC. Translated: CASSPLVSGAGEQYF.

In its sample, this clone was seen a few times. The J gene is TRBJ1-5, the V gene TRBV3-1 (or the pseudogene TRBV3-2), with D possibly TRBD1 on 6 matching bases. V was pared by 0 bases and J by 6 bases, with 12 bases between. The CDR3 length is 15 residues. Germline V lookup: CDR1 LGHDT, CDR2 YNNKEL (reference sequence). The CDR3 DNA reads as TGTGCCAGCAGCCAAGATCGGCGCAGGGGTCAGCCCCAGCATTTT. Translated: CASSQDRRRGQPQHF.

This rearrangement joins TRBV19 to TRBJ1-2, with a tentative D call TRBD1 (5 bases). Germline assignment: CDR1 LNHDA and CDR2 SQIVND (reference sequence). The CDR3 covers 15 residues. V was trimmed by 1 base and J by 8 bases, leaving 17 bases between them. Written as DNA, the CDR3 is TGTGCCAGTAGTATAGGCGGGACTGTCCGCCAAGGCTACACCTTC. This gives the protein CASSIGGTVRQGYTF.

Written as DNA, the CDR3 is TGTGCCAGCAGCCCCCGACAGGGGTCTGGAAACACCATATATTTT. Amino acid sequence: CASSPRQGSGNTIYF. The chain joins TRBV9 to TRBJ1-3, with 8 bases matching TRBD1. Germline CDR1 reads SGDLS; CDR2 reads YYNGEE. This CDR3 is 15 amino acids long. V gave up 4 bases and J gave up 1 base; unmatched junction bases: 4.

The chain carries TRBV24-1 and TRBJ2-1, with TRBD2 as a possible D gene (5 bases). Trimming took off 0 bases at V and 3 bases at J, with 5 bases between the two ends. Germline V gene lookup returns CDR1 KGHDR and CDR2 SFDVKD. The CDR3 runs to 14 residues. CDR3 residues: CATSDLAGYNEQFF. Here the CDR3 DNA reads TGTGCCACCAGTGATTTGGCGGGCTACAATGAGCAGTTCTTC.

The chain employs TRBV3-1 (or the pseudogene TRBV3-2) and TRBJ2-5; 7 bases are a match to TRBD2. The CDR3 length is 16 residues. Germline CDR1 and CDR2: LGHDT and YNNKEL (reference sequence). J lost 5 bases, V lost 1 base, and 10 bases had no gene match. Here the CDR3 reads CASSQAGGAPIETQYF. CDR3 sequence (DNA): TGTGCCAGCAGCCAAGCGGGGGGAGCCCCAATTGAGACCCAGTACTTC.

CDR3 nucleotide sequence: TGTGCCAGTAGACCCCATGGCGGGACAGGGGCATACGAGCAGTACTTC. Protein product: CASRPHGGTGAYEQYF. This chain uses TRBV19 with TRBJ2-7; 10 bases are shared with TRBD1. The germline gives CDR1 LNHDA, CDR2 SQIVND (reference sequence). Germline trimming cut 6 bases from V and 4 bases from J; bases unmatched to any gene: 12. There are 16 residues in the CDR3.

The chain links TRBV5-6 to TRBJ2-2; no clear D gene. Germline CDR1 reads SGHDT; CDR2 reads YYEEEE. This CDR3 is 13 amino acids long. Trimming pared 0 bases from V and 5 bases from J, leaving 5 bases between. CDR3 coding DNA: TGTGCCAGCAGCTTGGAGCGTACCGGGGAGCTGTTTTTT. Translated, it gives CASSLERTGELFF.

CDR3 DNA: TGTGCCAGCAGTCTGACCGGGACTAGCGGGGGGAATGAGCAGTTCTTC. Translation: CASSLTGTSGGNEQFF. V and J are TRBV27 and TRBJ2-1; TRBD2 matches at 15 bases. V shed 5 bases and J 7 bases; nucleotides not matched to a gene: 6. The CDR3 has 16 amino acids. Per germline, CDR1 MNHEY and CDR2 SMNVEV (reference sequence).

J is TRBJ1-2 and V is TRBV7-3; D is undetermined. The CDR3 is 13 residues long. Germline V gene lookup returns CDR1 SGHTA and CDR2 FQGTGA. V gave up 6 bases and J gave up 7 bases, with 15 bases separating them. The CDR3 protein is CASSVSHRSGYTF. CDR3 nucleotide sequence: TGTGCCAGCAGTGTTTCTCATAGAAGTGGCTACACCTTC. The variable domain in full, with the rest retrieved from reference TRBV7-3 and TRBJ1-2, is GAGVSQTPSNKVTEKGKYVELRCDPISGHTALYWYRQSLGQGPEFLIYFQGTGAADDSGLPNDRFFAVRPEGSVSTLKIQRTERGDSAVYLCASSVSHRSGYTFGSGTRLTVV.

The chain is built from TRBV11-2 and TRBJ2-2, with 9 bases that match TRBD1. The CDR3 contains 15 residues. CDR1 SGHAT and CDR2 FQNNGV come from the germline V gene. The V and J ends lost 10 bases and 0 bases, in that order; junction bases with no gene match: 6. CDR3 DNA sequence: TGTGCCACCACGGGACAGGGCCCGAACACCGGGGAGCTGTTTTTT. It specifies CATTGQGPNTGELFF.

The CDR3 sequence is CASRQGEAWNSPLHF. CDR3 coding DNA: TGTGCCAGCCGACAGGGAGAAGCGTGGAATTCACCCCTCCACTTT. The gene calls are TRBV6-5 and TRBJ1-6, with TRBD1 identical over 7 bases. The CDR3 runs 15 residues. The V segment lost 8 bases and the J segment 7 bases; nucleotides outside the gene matches: 11. Germline lookup yields CDR1 MNHEY and CDR2 SVGAGI.

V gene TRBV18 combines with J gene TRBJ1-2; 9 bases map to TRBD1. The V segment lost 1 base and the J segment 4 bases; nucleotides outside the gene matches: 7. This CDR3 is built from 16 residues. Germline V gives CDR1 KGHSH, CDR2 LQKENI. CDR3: CASSPLSGTGSYGYTF. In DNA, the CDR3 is TGTGCCAGCTCACCACTTTCTGGGACAGGGAGCTATGGCTACACCTTC.

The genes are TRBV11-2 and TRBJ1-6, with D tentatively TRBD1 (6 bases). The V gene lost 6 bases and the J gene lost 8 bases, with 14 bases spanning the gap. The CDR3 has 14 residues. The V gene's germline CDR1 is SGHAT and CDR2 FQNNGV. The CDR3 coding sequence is TGTGCCAGCAGTCCAGGGGTGGAAGATTCACCCCTCCACTTT. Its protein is CASSPGVEDSPLHF.

The CDR3 is CASSLSGVYGYTF. The DNA for the CDR3 is TGCGCCAGCAGCTTGAGCGGAGTCTATGGCTACACCTTC. The chain has TRBV5-1 and TRBJ1-2; D gene unclear. The length of the CDR3 is 13 residues. The germline gives CDR1 SGHRS, CDR2 YFSETQ. The ends were cut back, 1 base at V and 4 bases at J, with 8 bases in the middle.

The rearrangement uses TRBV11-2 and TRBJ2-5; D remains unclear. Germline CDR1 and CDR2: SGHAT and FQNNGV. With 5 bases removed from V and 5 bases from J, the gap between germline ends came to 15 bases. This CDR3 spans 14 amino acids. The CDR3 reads CASSPRGLLETQYF. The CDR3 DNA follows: TGTGCCAGCAGCCCCAGAGGCCTCTTGGAGACCCAGTACTTC.

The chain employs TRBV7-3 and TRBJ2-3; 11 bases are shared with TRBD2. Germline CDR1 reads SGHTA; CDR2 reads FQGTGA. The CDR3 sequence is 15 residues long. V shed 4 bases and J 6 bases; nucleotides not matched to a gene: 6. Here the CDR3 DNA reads TGTGCCAGCAGCTCCTTAGCGGGGGGGCCGGATACGCAGTATTTT. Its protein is CASSSLAGGPDTQYF.

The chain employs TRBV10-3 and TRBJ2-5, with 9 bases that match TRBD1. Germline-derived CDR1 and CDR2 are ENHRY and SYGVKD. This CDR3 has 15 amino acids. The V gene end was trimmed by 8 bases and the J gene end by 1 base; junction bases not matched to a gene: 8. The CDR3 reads CAIGTGNRRQETQYF. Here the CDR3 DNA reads TGTGCCATCGGGACAGGGAATCGACGCCAAGAGACCCAGTACTTC.

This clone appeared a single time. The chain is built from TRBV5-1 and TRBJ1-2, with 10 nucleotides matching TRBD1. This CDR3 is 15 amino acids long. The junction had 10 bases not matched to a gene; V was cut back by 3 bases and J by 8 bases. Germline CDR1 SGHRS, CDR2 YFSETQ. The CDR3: CASSSAGTGDSGYTF. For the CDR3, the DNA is TGCGCCAGCAGCTCGGCCGGGACAGGGGATTCCGGCTACACCTTC.